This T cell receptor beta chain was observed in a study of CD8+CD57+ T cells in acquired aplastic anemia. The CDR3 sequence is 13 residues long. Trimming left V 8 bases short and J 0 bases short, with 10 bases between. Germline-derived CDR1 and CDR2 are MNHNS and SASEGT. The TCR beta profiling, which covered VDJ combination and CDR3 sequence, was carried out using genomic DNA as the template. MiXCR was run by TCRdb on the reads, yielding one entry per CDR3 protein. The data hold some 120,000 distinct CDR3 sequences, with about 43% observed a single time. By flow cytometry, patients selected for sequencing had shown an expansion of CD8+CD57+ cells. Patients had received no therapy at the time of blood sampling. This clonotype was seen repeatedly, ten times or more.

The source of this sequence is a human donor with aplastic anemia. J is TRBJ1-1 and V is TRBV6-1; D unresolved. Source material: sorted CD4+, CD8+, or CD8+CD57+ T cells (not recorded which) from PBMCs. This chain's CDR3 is CASRIQMNTEAFF. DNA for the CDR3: TGTGCCAGCCGGATCCAAATGAACACTGAAGCTTTCTTT.